This TCR beta chain is drawn from a study of beta chain features in type 1 diabetes. Whole-study findings and limits: An over-representation of cells with high TCR expression could result from cDNA sequencing. In all four CD4+ subsets, TCRB CDR3 length was significantly, moderately reduced in type 1 diabetes.

Expressed TCRB transcripts were sequenced because the isolated RNA had all been reverse transcribed beforehand. The assay was immunoSEQ multiplex PCR, and TCRdb's table has in-frame clones only and misses some. The repertoire holds 240,000 or so clones, with over 65% as singletons. A word on this clone: Its specificity is unknown. Other DNA sequences in this sample translate to the same CDR3.

The V end was cut by 0 bases, the J end by 4 bases, with 5 bases between. CDR3 size: 12 residues. The germline V gene encodes CDR1 GTSNPN and CDR2 SVGIG (reference sequence). Every donor provided one heparinised blood draw, which averaged about 110 mL. Isolation of CD4+ naive, central memory, regulatory and stem cell-like memory cells was achieved by sorting via CD45RO/CCR7/CD25/CD127/CD95/CD27. Sample: naive CD4+ T cells from blood. The chain uses TRBV30 and TRBJ2-3; unclear D gene. The TCR sequence derives from a man aged 25 to 40 in good health. CDR3 sequence reads: CAWSVLADTQYF. The CDR3 DNA reads TGTGCCTGGAGTGTACTGGCAGATACGCAGTATTTT.